Presented here are 9 T cell receptor beta chains from one specimen sequenced in a study of CD8 T cells in Susac syndrome. An input of roughly 0.5 to 1 ug of RNA was subjected to reverse transcription using random hexamers. TCRdb analysed the immunoSEQ multiplex PCR reads with MiXCR anew, one entry per CDR3 protein. The data hold about 190,000 distinct CDR3 sequences, with under 97% observed a single time. The sample was CD4+ T cells from PBMCs. The origin of the receptors is a human donor with Susac syndrome.

This clonotype was seen a single time. The chain links TRBV7-2 to TRBJ1-1, with D possibly being TRBD1 (5 bases). V lost 7 bases, J lost 11 bases, and 17 bases lay in between. The CDR3 totals 12 residues. The germline gives CDR1 SGHTA, CDR2 FQGNSA. The CDR3 here is CASTPWEGVAFF. In DNA form, the CDR3 reads TGTGCCAGCACCCCCTGGGAAGGGGTGGCTTTCTTT.

CDR3 DNA sequence: TGTGCCAGCAGTTTACAACCCACGGGGGCCGGGGAGCTGTTTTTT. It is translated as CASSLQPTGAGELFF. The genes are TRBV12-3 or TRBV12-4 and TRBJ2-2, with D possibly TRBD2 on 6 matching bases. The CDR3 consists of 15 residues. The germline V and J ends were trimmed by 2 bases and 6 bases, with 13 bases remaining between them.

The chain has TRBV29-1 and TRBJ2-1; 10 bases are shared with TRBD2. CDR1 is SQVTM and CDR2 is ANQGSEA in the germline V gene. The CDR3 runs 15 residues. The V and J ends lost 8 bases and 7 bases, in that order; junction bases with no gene match: 14. The CDR3 DNA is TGCAGCCTGCGCCCGAGCGGGGGGGCCTGGAATGAGCAGTTCTTC. It yields the protein CSLRPSGGAWNEQFF.

J is TRBJ1-1 and V is TRBV7-9, with D uncertain. The CDR3 runs to 14 residues. V dropped 1 base and J dropped 4 bases, with 10 bases sitting between them. The germline CDR1 and CDR2 sequences are SEHNR and FQNEAQ (reference sequence). CDR3 sequence (DNA): TGTGCCAGCAGCTTAGATACTTGGGGCACTGAAGCTTTCTTT. Protein sequence: CASSLDTWGTEAFF.

The chain recombines TRBV11-2 with TRBJ2-5; 8 positions agree with TRBD2. The V gene's germline CDR1 is SGHAT and CDR2 FQNNGV. Trimming took 3 bases from V and 4 from J; bases not matched to a gene: 7. The length of the CDR3 is 15 residues. The CDR3 DNA follows: TGTGCCAGCAGCTTTTCGCGGGGGGAGGGAGAGACCCAGTACTTC. As protein: CASSFSRGEGETQYF. Together with reference TRBV11-2 and TRBJ2-5, the CDR3 gives the full variable domain: EAGVAQSPRYKIIEKRQSVAFWCNPISGHATLYWYQQILGQGPKLLIQFQNNGVVDDSQLPKDRFSAERLKGVDSTLKIQPAKLEDSAVYLCASSFSRGEGETQYFGPGTRLLVL.

In regard to this clonotype: At one end, the junction sequence differs from germline, possibly due to a read error. The chain has TRBV11-1 and TRBJ1-6; D is unresolved. CDR1 is SGHAT, CDR2 FQDESV, per germline (reference sequence). The length of the CDR3 is 14 residues. The CDR3 is CASSPGRLTSSLHF. Here the CDR3 DNA reads TGTGCCAGCAGCCCTGGGCGATTGACTTCATCCCTCCACTTT.

This clonotype was seen a single time. The CDR3: CASTPWGLPKTLNYGYTF. CDR3 coding DNA: TGTGCCAGCACCCCGTGGGGGCTTCCTAAGACACTCAACTATGGCTACACCTTC. This rearrangement joins TRBV21-1 to TRBJ1-2; the table's D call TRBD1 went unverified against the DNA. TRBV21-1 is labeled a pseudogene. The CDR3 runs 18 residues.

This clonotype has only one observation. V and J are TRBV7-2 and TRBJ2-5; D gene uncertain. V lost 8 bases and J 0 bases, leaving 13 bases between the germline ends. This CDR3 comprises 14 residues. Germline CDR1 is SGHTA and CDR2 is FQGNSA. The CDR3 coding sequence is TGTGCCAGCGCTATCGAGGTACACCAAGAGACCCAGTACTTC. Translating gives CASAIEVHQETQYF.

The chain combines TRBV20-1 with TRBJ2-3; D gene ambiguous. The V gene lost 3 bases and the J gene lost 6 bases, with 7 bases spanning the gap. The CDR3 length is 11 residues. The germline V gene has CDR1 DFQATT and CDR2 SNEGSKA (reference sequence). The CDR3 spells CSARIADTQYF. The CDR3 coding sequence is TGCAGTGCTAGGATCGCCGATACGCAGTATTTT.